The 16 T cell receptor beta chains below all came from one sample that was sequenced in a study of OX40 agonist ivuxolimab in advanced cancers. TCRdb's table, derived via immunoSEQ multiplex PCR, lists solely in-frame clones and lacks some. Of about 32,000 clones detected, 80% to 90% appear once; the ten largest clones hold roughly 20%. The sequences come from CD4+ or CD8+ T cells sorted from blood, collected in a trial of the OX40 agonist ivuxolimab. The receptors originated from an adult with an advanced solid tumor such as melanoma, head and neck, liver or kidney cancer.

This CDR3 is CASSPSRDRERGFSYNEQFF. CDR3 bases: TGTGCCAGCTCACCTTCCCGGGACAGGGAACGCGGGTTCTCCTACAATGAGCAGTTCTTC. The chain joins TRBV18 to TRBJ2-1, with 9 bases aligning to TRBD1. Trimming removed 3 bases from V and 0 bases from J; junction bases left unmatched: 15. In germline, CDR1 is KGHSH, CDR2 LQKENI. There are 20 residues in the CDR3.

The J gene is TRBJ2-1, the V gene TRBV6-1; 12 nucleotides align to TRBD2. The CDR3 length is 21 residues. Per germline, CDR1 MNHNS and CDR2 SASEGT. Losses at the gene ends were 0 bases for V and 8 bases for J; bases not matched to a gene: 20. CDR3 region: CASSEAGAGGLGLAGSHEQFF. CDR3 nucleotide sequence: TGTGCCAGCAGTGAAGCGGGGGCGGGGGGCCTAGGACTAGCGGGATCCCATGAGCAGTTCTTC.

The chain employs TRBV7-2 and TRBJ1-5; D remains ambiguous. The V end was cut by 2 bases, the J end by 6 bases, with 14 bases between. The CDR3 is made up of 15 amino acids. CDR1 and CDR2 (germline): SGHTA, FQGNSA. The CDR3 region has the DNA TGTGCCAGCAGCTTATGGCCGGGCGGCGGTCAGCCCCAGCATTTT. Amino acid sequence: CASSLWPGGGQPQHF. Complete variable domain (other parts from reference TRBV7-2 and TRBJ1-5): GAGVSQSPSNKVTEKGKDVELRCDPISGHTALYWYRQSLGQGLEFLIYFQGNSAPDKSGLPSDRFSAERTGGSVSTLTIQRTQQEDSAVYLCASSLWPGGGQPQHFGDGTRLSIL.

The chain employs TRBV5-4 and TRBJ2-3, with D uncertain. The CDR3 has 11 residues. V lost 4 bases and J lost 2, with 2 bases in between. The V gene's germline CDR1 is SGHNT and CDR2 YYREEE (reference sequence). CDR3 in amino acids: CASSTTDTQYF. The CDR3 nucleotides are TGTGCCAGCAGCACCACAGATACGCAGTATTTT.

This rearrangement joins TRBV11-2 to TRBJ1-2, with D unclear. Germline lookup yields CDR1 SGHAT and CDR2 FQNNGV. Trimming cost V 0 bases and J 4 bases, with 6 bases left between them. The CDR3 spans 13 residues. CDR3 loop: CASSLDPVYGYTF. The CDR3 DNA sequence: TGTGCCAGCAGCTTAGATCCGGTCTATGGCTACACCTTC.

The chain employs TRBV5-6 and TRBJ1-1; no clear D. This CDR3 region has 14 residues. Between the trimmed V and J ends, which lost 1 base and 1 base, there was a span of 8 bases. Germline V gene sequence: CDR1 SGHDT, CDR2 YYEEEE. In nucleotides, the CDR3 is TGTGCCAGCAGCTTGAGGTCGGCGAACACTGAAGCTTTCTTT. Translated, it gives CASSLRSANTEAFF. The full variable domain, in which reference TRBV5-6 and TRBJ1-1 provide the parts outside the CDR3, is DAGVTQSPTHLIKTRGQQVTLRCSPKSGHDTVSWYQQALGQGPQFIFQYYEEEERQRGNFPDRFSGHQFPNYSSELNVNALLLGDSALYLCASSLRSANTEAFFGQGTRLTVV.

V and J are TRBV6-5 and TRBJ2-1; TRBD2 matches 8 bases. V gave up 7 bases and J gave up 5 bases; unmatched junction bases: 7. Germline V gives CDR1 MNHEY, CDR2 SVGAGI. This CDR3 region has 14 residues. CDR3 DNA sequence: TGTGCCAGCATCGTAGCGGGATGGAACAATGAGCAGTTCTTC. Translated, it gives CASIVAGWNNEQFF.

The chain recombines TRBV5-1 with TRBJ2-6; D gene unclear. The CDR3 sequence is 15 residues long. Trimming removed 0 bases from V and 0 bases from J, with 4 bases in between. Germline V lookup: CDR1 SGHRS, CDR2 YFSETQ. The DNA of the CDR3 is TGCGCCAGCAGCTTGGTTCTCTCTGGGGCCAACGTCCTGACTTTC. Amino acids: CASSLVLSGANVLTF.

V usage is TRBV6-5 and J usage is TRBJ1-2, with a weak D call TRBD1 (5 bases). The CDR3 sequence is 10 residues long. With 11 bases removed from V and 2 bases from J, the gap between germline ends came to 6 bases. The germline CDR1 and CDR2 sequences are MNHEY and SVGAGI. The CDR3 DNA reads TGTGCCGGGGGAAACTATGGCTACACCTTC. Its translation: CAGGNYGYTF.

This sequence joins TRBV5-5 and TRBJ2-1, with 7 bases lining up with TRBD2. J was trimmed by 9 bases and V by 4 bases; bases with no gene match: 7. The CDR3 length is 13 residues. The germline V gene has CDR1 SGHKS and CDR2 YYEKEE (reference sequence). CDR3 protein: CASSRAGSSEQFF. The CDR3 DNA reads as TGTGCCAGCAGCCGAGCGGGAAGCAGTGAGCAGTTCTTC.

This chain joins TRBV15 and TRBJ2-7; D possibly corresponds to TRBD2 (5 bases). The V gene lost 1 base and the J gene lost 5 bases, with 9 bases spanning the gap. Germline assignment: CDR1 LNHNV and CDR2 YYDKDF (reference sequence). The CDR3 has 13 residues. The CDR3 DNA reads TGTGCCACCAGCAGAGGGGGAGTAGACGAGCAGTACTTC. Protein: CATSRGGVDEQYF.

This clone was detected once. The chain employs TRBV7-2 and TRBJ1-1, with a tentative D call TRBD1 (5 bases). V was trimmed by 2 bases and J by 5 bases, leaving 9 bases between them. From germline, CDR1 is SGHTA and CDR2 FQGNSA. This CDR3 spans 13 amino acids. In DNA form, the CDR3 reads TGTGCCAGCAGCTTACAACGGGGGACTGAAGCTTTCTTT. As protein: CASSLQRGTEAFF.

This clone was recorded a few times. The J gene is TRBJ1-3, the V gene TRBV28; 8 bases fit TRBD1. The CDR3 has 15 residues. Germline-derived CDR1 and CDR2 are MDHEN and SYDVKM. The V and J ends lost 6 bases and 2 bases, in that order; junction bases with no gene match: 6. CDR3 sequence: CASRRSTGAGNTIYF. For the CDR3, the DNA is TGTGCCAGCAGACGATCGACAGGGGCTGGAAACACCATATATTTT. Using reference TRBV28 and TRBJ1-3 for the parts outside the CDR3, the full variable domain is DVKVTQSSRYLVKRTGEKVFLECVQDMDHENMFWYRQDPGLGLRLIYFSYDVKMKEKGDIPEGYSVSREKKERFSLILESASTNQTSMYLCASRRSTGAGNTIYFGEGSWLTVV.

This clone was seen a handful of times. The chain combines TRBV28 with TRBJ1-2; D unclear. Germline CDR1 MDHEN, CDR2 SYDVKM. V lost 8 bases to trimming and J lost 3 bases, with 7 bases between them. The CDR3 runs 11 residues. Written as DNA, the CDR3 is TGTGCCAGCGTGGGTCACTATGGCTACACCTTC. Amino acid sequence: CASVGHYGYTF.

This clone is labeled as medium-sized. This chain links TRBV9 with TRBJ1-1; 7 bases align to TRBD1. Germline CDR1 SGDLS, CDR2 YYNGEE. With 3 bases clipped from V and 10 bases from J, the junction kept 9 bases outside the gene matches. This CDR3 has 13 amino acids. DNA for the CDR3: TGTGCCAGCAGCGGACGGACAGGCCTTGGAGCTTTCTTT. Translation gives CASSGRTGLGAFF.

J is TRBJ2-5 and V is TRBV7-3; TRBD2 aligns across 7 bases. Trimming removed 5 bases from V and 5 bases from J; junction bases left unmatched: 11. The CDR3 loop spans 15 amino acids. Germline V CDR1 and CDR2: SGHTA, FQGTGA. CDR3 DNA sequence: TGTGCCAGCAGCCAAGGGGTAGCGGGCGGGGAGACCCAGTACTTC. Residues: CASSQGVAGGETQYF.